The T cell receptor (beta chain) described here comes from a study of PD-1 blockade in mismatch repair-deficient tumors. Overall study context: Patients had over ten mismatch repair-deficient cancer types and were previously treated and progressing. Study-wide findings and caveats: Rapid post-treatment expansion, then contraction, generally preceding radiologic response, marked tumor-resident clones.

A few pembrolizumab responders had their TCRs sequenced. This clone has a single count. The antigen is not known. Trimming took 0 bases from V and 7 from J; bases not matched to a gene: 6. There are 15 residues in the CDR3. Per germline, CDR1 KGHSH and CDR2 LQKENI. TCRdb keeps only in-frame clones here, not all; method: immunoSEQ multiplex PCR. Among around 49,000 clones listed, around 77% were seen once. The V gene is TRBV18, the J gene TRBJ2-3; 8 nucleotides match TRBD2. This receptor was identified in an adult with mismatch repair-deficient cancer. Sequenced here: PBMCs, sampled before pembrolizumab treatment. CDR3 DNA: TGTGCCAGCTCACCACCGGGACTAGATTCGAATACGCAGTATTTT. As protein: CASSPPGLDSNTQYF. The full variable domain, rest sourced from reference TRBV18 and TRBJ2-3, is NAGVMQNPRHLVRRRGQEARLRCSPMKGHSHVYWYRQLPEEGLKFMVYLQKENIIDESGMPKERFSAEFPKEGPSILRIQQVVRGDSAAYFCASSPPGLDSNTQYFGPGTRLTVL.